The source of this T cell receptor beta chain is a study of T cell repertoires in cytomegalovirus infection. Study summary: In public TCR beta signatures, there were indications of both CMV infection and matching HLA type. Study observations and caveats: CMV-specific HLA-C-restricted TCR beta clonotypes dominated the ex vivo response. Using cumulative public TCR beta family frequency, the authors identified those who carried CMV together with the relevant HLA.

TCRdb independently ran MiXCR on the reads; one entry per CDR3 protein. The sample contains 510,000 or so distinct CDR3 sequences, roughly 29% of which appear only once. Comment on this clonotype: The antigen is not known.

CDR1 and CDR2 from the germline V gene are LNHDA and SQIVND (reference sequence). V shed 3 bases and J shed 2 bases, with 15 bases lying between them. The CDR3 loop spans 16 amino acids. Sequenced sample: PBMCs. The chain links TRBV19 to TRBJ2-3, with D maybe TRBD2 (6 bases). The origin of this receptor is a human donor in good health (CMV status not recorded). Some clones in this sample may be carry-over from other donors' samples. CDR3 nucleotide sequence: TGTGCCAGTAGTATCCGGGGGACCAGTAACACAGATACGCAGTATTTT. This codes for CASSIRGTSNTDTQYF.